This entry lists 13 T cell receptor beta chains sequenced from one sample in a study of preoperative IRX-2 immunotherapy in early breast cancer. The assay was immunoSEQ multiplex PCR, and TCRdb's table has in-frame clones only and misses some. The table includes tens of thousands of clones, approximately 81% detected once. Treatment reported: preoperative locoregional IRX-2 cytokine immunotherapy. The sample was lymph node tissue, taken after IRX-2 immunotherapy. The source is a human donor with breast cancer.

The rearrangement links TRBV19 to TRBJ2-6; D may be TRBD1 (5 bases). The CDR3 extends over 18 amino acids. Trimming left V 1 base short and J 0 bases short, with 13 bases between. The V gene's germline CDR1 is LNHDA and CDR2 SQIVND (reference sequence). The CDR3 loop reads CASSIGFDSSSGANVLTF. The DNA for the CDR3 is TGTGCCAGTAGTATAGGATTTGACAGTTCCTCTGGGGCCAACGTCCTGACTTTC.

This clone was detected a few times. J is TRBJ2-7 and V is TRBV6-8, with 9 bases matching TRBD1. Germline lookup yields CDR1 MNHGY and CDR2 SAAAGT. V lost 10 bases to trimming and J lost 2 bases; unmatched junction nucleotides: 18. This CDR3 is built from 17 residues. The CDR3 nucleotides are TGTGCCATCAGCGGGACAGGGTTGTGGCGGGAGCCCTACGAGCAGTACTTC. This sequence encodes CAISGTGLWREPYEQYF.

Sample share makes this clone medium-sized (0.01 to 0.1%). The chain is built from TRBV6-8 and TRBJ2-7; tentative D call: TRBD1 (6 bases). CDR1 and CDR2 from the germline V gene are MNHGY and SAAAGT. V lost 7 bases and J lost 2, with 12 bases in between. The CDR3 consists of 13 residues. The CDR3 DNA reads TGTGCCAGCAACTGGGACACGGCCTACGAGCAGTACTTC. It specifies CASNWDTAYEQYF.

The V call is TRBV6-1, the J call TRBJ2-1; the match to TRBD2 covers 13 bases. J lost 5 bases, V lost 1 base, and 8 bases had no gene match. This CDR3 comprises 18 residues. Germline loops: CDR1 MNHNS, CDR2 SASEGT. CDR3 DNA sequence: TGTGCCAGCAGTGAAGTGGGACTAGCGGGAAGGGGGGACAATGAGCAGTTCTTC. Translating gives CASSEVGLAGRGDNEQFF.

The chain joins TRBV7-7 to TRBJ2-3; 7 positions agree with TRBD2. The CDR3 spans 14 residues. V shed 4 bases and J 1 base; nucleotides not matched to a gene: 2. CDR1 and CDR2 from the germline V gene are SSHAT and FNYEAQ (reference sequence). CDR3 nucleotide sequence: TGTGCCAGCAGCTCAGGGAGGGGCACAGATACGCAGTATTTT. Encoded protein: CASSSGRGTDTQYF.

This rearrangement joins TRBV11-3 to TRBJ2-5; 9 bases align to TRBD1. This CDR3 region has 15 residues. Trimming took 1 base from V and 5 from J; bases not matched to a gene: 5. Looked up from germline, CDR1 is SGHNT and CDR2 is YENEEA. The CDR3 spells CASSLVGQGLETQYF. The CDR3, as DNA: TGTGCCAGCAGCTTAGTTGGACAGGGGTTGGAGACCCAGTACTTC.

The CDR3 nucleotides read TGTGCCACCAGCAGCCCGCAGGGAGGAGGTTACTACGAGCAGTACTTC. This encodes CATSSPQGGGYYEQYF. This chain connects TRBV15 to TRBJ2-7; TRBD2 is a possible D gene (6 bases). The CDR3 has 16 amino acids. V dropped 3 bases and J dropped 3 bases, with 18 bases sitting between them. Germline loops: CDR1 LNHNV, CDR2 YYDKDF (reference sequence).

The rearrangement links TRBV5-1 to TRBJ2-7; TRBD1 might be the D (6 bases). V was shortened by 5 bases and J by 2 bases, with 14 bases between the two germline ends. CDR3 length equals 14 residues. Looked up from germline, CDR1 is SGHRS and CDR2 is YFSETQ. CDR3: CASSQQGSPYEQYF. The CDR3, as DNA: TGCGCCAGCAGTCAGCAGGGGTCTCCCTACGAGCAGTACTTC.

V is TRBV11-3 and J is TRBJ2-1, with a tentative D call TRBD2 (5 bases). Germline CDR1 and CDR2: SGHNT and YENEEA. The V and J ends lost 2 bases and 4 bases respectively, with 12 bases between them. The CDR3 covers 15 residues. Here the CDR3 reads CASSLKDSSYNEQFF. The CDR3 nucleotides are TGTGCCAGCAGCTTAAAGGACTCTTCATACAATGAGCAGTTCTTC.

In this sample, this clone turned up a few times. The J gene is TRBJ2-2, the V gene TRBV28; unclear D gene. V was pared by 4 bases and J by 5 bases, with 8 bases between. In germline, CDR1 is MDHEN, CDR2 SYDVKM. The CDR3 is made up of 13 amino acids. CDR3 bases: TGTGCCAGCAGTTCCTACTCAACCGGGGAGCTGTTTTTT. It codes for CASSSYSTGELFF.

The CDR3 here is CASSPVLLGGYTF. The CDR3 DNA reads as TGTGCCAGTAGTCCTGTTCTGCTGGGTGGCTACACCTTC. This chain connects TRBV19 to TRBJ1-2, with unresolved D. Germline CDR1 and CDR2: LNHDA and SQIVND (reference sequence). This CDR3 is 13 amino acids long. The V and J ends lost 5 bases and 7 bases respectively, with 14 bases between them. Variable domain in full (rest from reference TRBV19 and TRBJ1-2): DGGITQSPKYLFRKEGQNVTLSCEQNLNHDAMYWYRQDPGQGLRLIYYSQIVNDFQKGDIAEGYSVSREKKESFPLTVTSAQKNPTAFYLCASSPVLLGGYTFGSGTRLTVV.

This clone has only one observation. V usage is TRBV6-8 and J usage is TRBJ2-3; 8 nucleotides line up with TRBD2. CDR3 size: 15 residues. Germline V gene data show CDR1 as MNHGY and CDR2 as SAAAGT. V lost 7 bases and J lost 3; bases outside the gene matches: 9. CDR3 sequence: CASKRWTSLTDTQYF. CDR3 in DNA: TGTGCCAGCAAGAGATGGACTAGCTTGACAGATACGCAGTATTTT.

This clone has just a few counts. The chain links TRBV11-3 to TRBJ2-1; no reliable D call. CDR1 SGHNT and CDR2 YENEEA come from the germline V gene. CDR3 length equals 15 residues. V lost 5 bases and J 1 base, leaving 12 bases between the germline ends. The CDR3 loop is CASSIRVRSYNEQFF. The CDR3 region has the DNA TGTGCCAGCAGCATCCGAGTCAGGTCCTACAATGAGCAGTTCTTC.